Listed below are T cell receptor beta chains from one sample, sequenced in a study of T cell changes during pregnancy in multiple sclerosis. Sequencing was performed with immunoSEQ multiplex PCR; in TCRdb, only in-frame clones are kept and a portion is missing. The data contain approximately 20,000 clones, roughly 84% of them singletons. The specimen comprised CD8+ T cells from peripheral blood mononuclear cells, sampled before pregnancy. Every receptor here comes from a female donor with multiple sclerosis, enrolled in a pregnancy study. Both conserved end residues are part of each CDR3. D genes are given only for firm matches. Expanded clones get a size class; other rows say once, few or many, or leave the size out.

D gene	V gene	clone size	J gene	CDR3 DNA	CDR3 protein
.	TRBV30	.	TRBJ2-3	TGTGCCTGGAGTGGGGGAGTCGGAACAGATACGCAGTATTTT	CAWSGGVGTDTQYF
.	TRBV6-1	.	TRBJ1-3	TGTGCCAGCAGTGAAGCGAGGCAGTTCGTCTCTGGAAACACCATATATTTT	CASSEARQFVSGNTIYF
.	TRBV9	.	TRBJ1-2	TGTGCCAGCAGCGGAACCGGGAAAGGACTTAACTATGGCTACACCTTC	CASSGTGKGLNYGYTF
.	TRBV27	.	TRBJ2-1	TGTGCCAGCAGTTTTGTCCCGGGAGTAAATAATGAGCAGTTCTTC	CASSFVPGVNNEQFF
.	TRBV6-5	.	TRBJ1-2	TGTGCCAGCAGTTACGGCGGGGTGGGGTTCGATGGCTACACCTTC	CASSYGGVGFDGYTF
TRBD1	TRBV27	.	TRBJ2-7	TGTGCCAGCAGTTCTATAGGGGACAGGGGTTACGAGCAGTACTTC	CASSSIGDRGYEQYF
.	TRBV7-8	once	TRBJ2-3	TGTGCCAGCAGCCCCTCACCACGCGTGGATACGCAGTATTTT	CASSPSPRVDTQYF
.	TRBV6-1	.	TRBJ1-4	TGTGCCAGCAGTGGGTTCCGAGGGCGTGAAGAAGAAAAACTGTTTTTT	CASSGFRGREEEKLFF
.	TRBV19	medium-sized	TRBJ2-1	TGTGCCACTATGATCGGGGTAAACAATGAGCAGTTCTTC	CATMIGVNNEQFF
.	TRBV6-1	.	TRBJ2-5	TGTGCCAGCAGGTATACGGACAGCGGAGGAGAGACCCAGTACTTC	CASRYTDSGGETQYF
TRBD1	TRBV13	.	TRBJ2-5	TGTGCCAGCAGTGACAGGGGAAGAGAGACCCAGTACTTC	CASSDRGRETQYF
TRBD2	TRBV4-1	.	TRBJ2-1	TGCGCCAGCAGCCAAGATAGGGCTAGCGGGATGGGTAATGAGCAGTTCTTC	CASSQDRASGMGNEQFF
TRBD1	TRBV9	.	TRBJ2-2	TGTGCCAGCAGCGCGGACAGGGCTGCCGTCGGGGAGCTGTTTTTT	CASSADRAAVGELFF
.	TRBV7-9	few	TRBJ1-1	TGTGCCAGCAGCTTCTTCTTACAGAACACTGAAGCTTTCTTT	CASSFFLQNTEAFF
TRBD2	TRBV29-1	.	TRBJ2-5	TGCAGCGTTGAGGGGGGGGATCGGCAAGAGACCCAGTACTTC	CSVEGGDRQETQYF
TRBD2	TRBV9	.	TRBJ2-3	TGTGCCAGCAGCCAAGGACTAGCGGGACGCACAGATACGCAGTATTTT	CASSQGLAGRTDTQYF
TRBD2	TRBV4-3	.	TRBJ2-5	TGCGCCAGCAGCCAAGATTGGCTAGCGGGAGTAGAGACCCAGTACTTC	CASSQDWLAGVETQYF
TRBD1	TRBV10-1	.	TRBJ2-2	TGCGCCAGCAGCCAGGGACAGAAGGACGGGGAGCTGTTTTTT	CASSQGQKDGELFF
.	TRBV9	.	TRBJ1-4	TGTGCCAGCAGCGTAAATGGGGAGACTAATGAAAAACTGTTTTTT	CASSVNGETNEKLFF
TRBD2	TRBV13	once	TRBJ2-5	TGTGCCAGCAGCCCTTCGGGACTAGGCCCAGAGACCCAGTACTTC	CASSPSGLGPETQYF
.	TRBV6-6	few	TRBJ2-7	TGTGCCAGCAGCACTCGAGGCTACGAGCAGTACTTC	CASSTRGYEQYF
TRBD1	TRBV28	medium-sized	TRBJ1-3	TGTGCCAGCTACAGGGGGTCCACTGGAAACACCATATATTTT	CASYRGSTGNTIYF
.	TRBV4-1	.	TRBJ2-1	TGCGCCAGCAGCCAAGCAGCGGGCCCGTACAATGAGCAGTTCTTC	CASSQAAGPYNEQFF
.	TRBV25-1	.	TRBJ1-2	TGTGCCAGCAGCTCGTGGAGGCGCTATGGCTACACCTTC	CASSSWRRYGYTF
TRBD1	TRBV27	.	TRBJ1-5	TGTGCCAGCAGTTTAAGGGACAGTAATCAGCCCCAGCATTTT	CASSLRDSNQPQHF
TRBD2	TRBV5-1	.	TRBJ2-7	TGCGCCAGCAGCTTGTGGGGACTAGTCAACCAAGAGCAGTACTTC	CASSLWGLVNQEQYF
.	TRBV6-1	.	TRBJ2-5	TGTGCCAGCAGTGTTCCCCTAGCGTTCGGCGAGACCCAGTACTTC	CASSVPLAFGETQYF
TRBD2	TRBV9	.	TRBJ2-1	TGTGCCAGCAGCCCAAGGGTAGCGGGAATCTCCTACAATGAGCAGTTCTTC	CASSPRVAGISYNEQFF
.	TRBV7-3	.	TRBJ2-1	TGTGCCAGCAGCTTATCGGGATACAATGAGCAGTTCTTC	CASSLSGYNEQFF
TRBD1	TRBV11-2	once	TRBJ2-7	TGTGCCAGCAGCGACGGGACAGCCTACGAGCAGTACTTC	CASSDGTAYEQYF
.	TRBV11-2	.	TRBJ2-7	TGTGCCAGCAGCTGGGGGCGGCCGTCCTACGAGCAGTACTTC	CASSWGRPSYEQYF
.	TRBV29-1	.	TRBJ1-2	TGCAGCGTTGTCAGGTTTCGGTATGGCTACACCTTC	CSVVRFRYGYTF
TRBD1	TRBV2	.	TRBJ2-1	TGTGCCAGCAGTGAAGACGGACAGGGGTGGAATGAGCAGTTCTTC	CASSEDGQGWNEQFF
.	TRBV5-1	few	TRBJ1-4	TGCGCCAGCAGCTTGGTAGGGGATGTCCTTGAAAAACTGTTTTTT	CASSLVGDVLEKLFF
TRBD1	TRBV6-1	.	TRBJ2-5	TGTGCCAGCAGTGACACAGGGGGACTTGAGACCCAGTACTTC	CASSDTGGLETQYF